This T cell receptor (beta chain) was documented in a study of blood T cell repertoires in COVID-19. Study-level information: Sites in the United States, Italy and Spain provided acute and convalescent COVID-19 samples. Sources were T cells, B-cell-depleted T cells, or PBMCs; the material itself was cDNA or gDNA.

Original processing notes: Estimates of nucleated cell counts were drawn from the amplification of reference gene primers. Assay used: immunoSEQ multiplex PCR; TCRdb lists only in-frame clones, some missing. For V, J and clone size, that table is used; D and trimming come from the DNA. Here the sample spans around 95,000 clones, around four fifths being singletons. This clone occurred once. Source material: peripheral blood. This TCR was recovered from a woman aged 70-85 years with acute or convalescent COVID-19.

The CDR3 sequence: CASGSPPLRNYGYTF. In DNA, the CDR3 is TGTGCTAGTGGTTCCCCCCCCCTGAGAAACTATGGCTACACCTTC. The J gene is TRBJ1-2, the V gene TRBV12-5; D uncertain. CDR3 length: 15 residues. Trimming cost V 4 bases and J 2 bases, with 14 bases left between them. The germline CDR1 and CDR2 sequences are LGHNT and FRNRAP.